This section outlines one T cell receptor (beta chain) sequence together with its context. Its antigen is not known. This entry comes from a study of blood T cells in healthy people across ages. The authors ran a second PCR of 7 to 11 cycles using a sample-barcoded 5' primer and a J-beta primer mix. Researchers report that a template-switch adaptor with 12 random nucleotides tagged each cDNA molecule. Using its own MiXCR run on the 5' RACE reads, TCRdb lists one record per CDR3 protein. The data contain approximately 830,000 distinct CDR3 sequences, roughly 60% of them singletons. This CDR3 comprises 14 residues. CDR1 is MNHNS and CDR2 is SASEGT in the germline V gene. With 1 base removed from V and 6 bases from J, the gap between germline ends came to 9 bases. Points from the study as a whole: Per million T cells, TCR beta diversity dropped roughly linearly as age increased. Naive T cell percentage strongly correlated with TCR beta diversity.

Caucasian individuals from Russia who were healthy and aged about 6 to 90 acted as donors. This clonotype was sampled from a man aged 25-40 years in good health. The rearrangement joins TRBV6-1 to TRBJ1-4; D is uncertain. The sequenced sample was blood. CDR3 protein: CASSEGGRDEKLFF. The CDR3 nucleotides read TGTGCCAGCAGTGAAGGAGGGAGAGATGAAAAACTGTTTTTT.